The source of this TCR beta chain is a study of cytomegalovirus exposure and HLA in healthy donors. Whole-study results and caveats: Whilst most TCR sequences proved rare, a subset of public TCRs occurred across many donors.

CDR3 size: 10 residues. Trimming took 6 bases from V and 6 from J, leaving 9 bases between them. Germline CDR1 and CDR2: DFQATT and SNEGSKA (reference sequence). Primers for the PCR totalled 60 Vbeta and 13 Jbeta. Sequencing used immunoSEQ multiplex PCR; TCRdb keeps in-frame clones, though not all of them. The ten top clones account for 25% to 30%, within a sample of 50,000 or so clones. As regards this clone: The antigen is unknown.

The source of this sequence is a man aged 40-55 years in good health and CMV-seropositive. This sequence joins TRBV20-1 and TRBJ2-7; D uncertain. Material: PBMCs. CDR3 amino acids: CSARSLEQYF. In nucleotides, the CDR3 is TGCAGTGCCAGATCCCTCGAGCAGTACTTC.